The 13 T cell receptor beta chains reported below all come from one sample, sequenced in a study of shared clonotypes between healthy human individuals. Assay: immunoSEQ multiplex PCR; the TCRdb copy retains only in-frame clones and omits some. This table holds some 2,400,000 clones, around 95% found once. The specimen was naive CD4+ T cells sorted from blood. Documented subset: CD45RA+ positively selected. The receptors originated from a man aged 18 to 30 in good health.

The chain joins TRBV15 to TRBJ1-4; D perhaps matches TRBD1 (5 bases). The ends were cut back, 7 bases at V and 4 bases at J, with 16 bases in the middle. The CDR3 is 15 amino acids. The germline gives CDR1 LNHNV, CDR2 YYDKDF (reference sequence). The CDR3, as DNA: TGTGCCACCACGAGGACACCCTCTGGTAATGAAAAACTGTTTTTT. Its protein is CATTRTPSGNEKLFF.

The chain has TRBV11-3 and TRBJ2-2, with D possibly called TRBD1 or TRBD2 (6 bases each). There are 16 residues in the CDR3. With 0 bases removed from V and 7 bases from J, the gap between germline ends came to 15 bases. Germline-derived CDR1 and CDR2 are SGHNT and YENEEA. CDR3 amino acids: CASSLDNRGQIGELFF. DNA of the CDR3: TGTGCCAGCAGCTTAGATAACCGGGGGCAAATCGGGGAGCTGTTTTTT.

The CDR3, as DNA: TGTGCCAGCAGTTACACGTCACGGAGCACAGATACGCAGTATTTT. This codes for CASSYTSRSTDTQYF. The chain carries TRBV6-6 and TRBJ2-3; D remains ambiguous. CDR1 is MNHNY, CDR2 SVGAGI, per germline (reference sequence). The CDR3 sequence is 15 residues long. The germline V and J ends were trimmed by 2 bases and 0 bases, with 9 bases remaining between them.

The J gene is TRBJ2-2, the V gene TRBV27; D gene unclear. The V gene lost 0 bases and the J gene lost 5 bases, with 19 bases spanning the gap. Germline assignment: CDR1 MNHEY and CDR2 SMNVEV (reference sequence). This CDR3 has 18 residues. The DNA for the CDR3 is TGTGCCAGCAGTTTATCGCAATTTGGGGTCCGTAGGACCGGGGAGCTGTTTTTT. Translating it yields CASSLSQFGVRRTGELFF.

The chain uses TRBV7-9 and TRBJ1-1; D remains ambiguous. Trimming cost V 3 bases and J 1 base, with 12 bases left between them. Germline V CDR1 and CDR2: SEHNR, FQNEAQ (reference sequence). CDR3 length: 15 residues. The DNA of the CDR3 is TGTGCCAGCAGCTTTGGGCAGGCGGAGAACACTGAAGCTTTCTTT. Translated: CASSFGQAENTEAFF.

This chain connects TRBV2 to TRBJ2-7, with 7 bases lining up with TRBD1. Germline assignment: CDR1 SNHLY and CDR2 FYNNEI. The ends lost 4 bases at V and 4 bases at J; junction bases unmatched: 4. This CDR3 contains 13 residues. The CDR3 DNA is TGTGCCAGCAGTGCGAACAGGGGTTACGAGCAGTACTTC. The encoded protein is CASSANRGYEQYF.

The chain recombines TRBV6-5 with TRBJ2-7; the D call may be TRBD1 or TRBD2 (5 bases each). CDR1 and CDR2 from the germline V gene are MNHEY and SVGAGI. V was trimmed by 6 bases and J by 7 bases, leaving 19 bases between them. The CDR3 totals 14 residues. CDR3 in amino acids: CASRHFQGPEEQYF. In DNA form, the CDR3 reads TGTGCCAGCAGGCACTTTCAGGGACCGGAGGAGCAGTACTTC.

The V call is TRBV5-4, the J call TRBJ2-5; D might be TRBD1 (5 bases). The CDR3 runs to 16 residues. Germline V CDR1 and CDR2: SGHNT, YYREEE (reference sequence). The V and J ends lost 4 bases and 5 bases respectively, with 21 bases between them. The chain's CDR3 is CASSPRAWTPGETQYF. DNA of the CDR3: TGTGCCAGCAGCCCCCGAGCCTGGACACCCGGTGAGACCCAGTACTTC.

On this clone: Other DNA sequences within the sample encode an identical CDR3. CDR3 region: CASSLGTSSYNSPLHF. CDR3 DNA sequence: TGTGCCAGCAGCTTAGGGACCAGCTCCTATAATTCACCCCTCCACTTT. V is TRBV7-2 and J is TRBJ1-6, with D hard to call. The germline V gene has CDR1 SGHTA and CDR2 FQGNSA. Trimming took 1 base from V and 0 from J, leaving 7 bases between them. The CDR3 has 16 amino acids.

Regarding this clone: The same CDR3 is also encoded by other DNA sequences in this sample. The CDR3 here is CASSPETGNGYTF. In DNA form, the CDR3 reads TGTGCCAGCTCACCTGAGACAGGGAATGGCTACACCTTC. The rearrangement uses TRBV18 and TRBJ1-2; 7 nucleotides agree with TRBD1. With V trimmed by 3 bases and J by 6 bases, 4 bases remained unmatched. The CDR3 has 13 residues. CDR1 is KGHSH and CDR2 is LQKENI in the germline V gene.

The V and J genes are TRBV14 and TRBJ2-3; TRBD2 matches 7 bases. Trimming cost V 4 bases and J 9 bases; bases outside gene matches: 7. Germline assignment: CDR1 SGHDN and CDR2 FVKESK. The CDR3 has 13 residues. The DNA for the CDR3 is TGTGCCAGCAGCCCAAATAGCGGGTCCACGCAGTATTTT. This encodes CASSPNSGSTQYF.

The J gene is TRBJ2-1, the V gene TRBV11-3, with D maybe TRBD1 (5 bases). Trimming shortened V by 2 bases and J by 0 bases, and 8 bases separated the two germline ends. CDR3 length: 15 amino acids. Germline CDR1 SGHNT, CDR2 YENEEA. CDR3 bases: TGTGCCAGCAGCTTAAGGGGCAACTCCTACAATGAGCAGTTCTTC. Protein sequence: CASSLRGNSYNEQFF.

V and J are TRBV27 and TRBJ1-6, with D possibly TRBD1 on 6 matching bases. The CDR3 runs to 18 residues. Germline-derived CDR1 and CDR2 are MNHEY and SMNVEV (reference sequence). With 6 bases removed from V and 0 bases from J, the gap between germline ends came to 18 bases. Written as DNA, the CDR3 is TGTGCCAGCAGCAGTCGGACAGTGGGGTACTCCTATAATTCACCCCTCCACTTT. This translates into CASSSRTVGYSYNSPLHF.